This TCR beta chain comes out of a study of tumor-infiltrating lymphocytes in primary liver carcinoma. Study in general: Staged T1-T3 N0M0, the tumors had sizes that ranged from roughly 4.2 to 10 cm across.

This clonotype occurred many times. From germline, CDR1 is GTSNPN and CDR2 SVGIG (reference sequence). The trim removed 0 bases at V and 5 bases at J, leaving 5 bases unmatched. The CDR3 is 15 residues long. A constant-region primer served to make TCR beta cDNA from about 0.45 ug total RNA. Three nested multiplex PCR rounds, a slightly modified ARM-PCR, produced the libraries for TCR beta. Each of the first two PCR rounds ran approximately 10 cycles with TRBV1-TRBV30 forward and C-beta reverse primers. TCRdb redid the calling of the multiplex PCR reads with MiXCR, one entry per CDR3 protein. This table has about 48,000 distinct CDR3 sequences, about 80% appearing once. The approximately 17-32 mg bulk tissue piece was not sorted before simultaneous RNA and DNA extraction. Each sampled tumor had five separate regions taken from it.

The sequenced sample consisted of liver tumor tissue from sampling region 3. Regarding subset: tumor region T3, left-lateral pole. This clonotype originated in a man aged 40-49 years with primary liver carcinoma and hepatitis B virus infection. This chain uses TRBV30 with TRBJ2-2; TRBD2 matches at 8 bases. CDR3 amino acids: CAWSVRLAGTGELFF. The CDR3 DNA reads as TGTGCCTGGAGTGTACGGCTAGCGGGTACCGGGGAGCTGTTTTTT.